A selection of T cell receptor beta chains follows, all from one sample in a study of tumor-infiltrating lymphocytes in primary liver carcinoma. TCRdb called the multiplex PCR reads again in MiXCR, with one record for every CDR3 protein. The sample lists fewer than 250,000 distinct CDR3 sequences, around three fifths seen once, with around 7.1% in the top ten. The specimen sequenced was peripheral blood. These receptors were obtained from a woman aged 60-70 years with primary liver carcinoma and hepatitis B virus infection. CDR3s include the opening cysteine and the closing phenylalanine or tryptophan. D genes are given only for firm matches. Expanded clones get a size class; other rows say once, few or many, or leave the size out.

CDR3 protein | CDR3 DNA | D gene | J gene | V gene | clone size
CASNLFMQGTGELFF | TGTGCCAGCAACTTGTTTATGCAGGGTACCGGGGAGCTGTTTTTT | NA | TRBJ2-2 | TRBV5-5 | NA
CASRPPGQGALGSGYTF | TGTGCCAGCAGACCACCGGGACAGGGGGCGCTTGGCTCTGGCTACACCTTC | TRBD1 | TRBJ1-2 | TRBV7-9 | NA
CSGTPSLAGGPLSSYNEQLF | TGTAGCGGTACCCCGTCACTAGCGGGAGGGCCCTTGAGCTCCTACAATGAGCAGTTATTC | TRBD2 | TRBJ2-1 | TRBV29-1 | NA
CASRNLARGSYEQYF | TGTGCCAGCAGAAATTTGGCAAGGGGAAGCTACGAGCAGTACTTC | NA | TRBJ2-7 | TRBV13 | many
CAWILPHTDTQYF | TGTGCCTGGATCCTCCCTCACACAGATACGCAGTATTTT | NA | TRBJ2-3 | TRBV30 | many
CASGQGWVKLFF | TGTGCCAGCGGACAGGGCTGGGTAAAACTGTTTTTT | TRBD1 | TRBJ1-4 | TRBV28 | NA
CASSQATSGNTGELFF | TGTGCCAGCAGCCAAGCGACTAGCGGTAACACCGGGGAGCTGTTTTTT | TRBD2 | TRBJ2-2 | TRBV4-2 | many
CASSRQRGANEKLFF | TGTGCCAGCAGCCGGCAGAGGGGTGCTAATGAAAAACTGTTTTTT | NA | TRBJ1-4 | TRBV14 | NA
CASITGGSNYGYTF | TGTGCCAGCATCACCGGGGGATCTAACTATGGCTACACCTTC | NA | TRBJ1-2 | TRBV28 | many
CASSYSWRGEKLFF | TGTGCCAGCAGTTACTCGTGGAGGGGTGAAAAACTGTTTTTT | NA | TRBJ1-4 | TRBV6-5 | NA
CASSLVGGRDEQYF | TGTGCCAGTAGTTTAGTTGGGGGGAGGGATGAGCAGTACTTC | TRBD2 | TRBJ2-7 | TRBV12-3/TRBV12-4 | NA
CTSSPRTGAGGGYEPYF | TGTACCAGCAGCCCCCGGACAGGGGCAGGAGGGGGCTACGAGCCGTACTTC | TRBD1 | TRBJ2-7 | TRBV11-2 | NA
CASCQAGGSYAYTF | TGCGCCAGCTGCCAAGCAGGGGGATCCTATGCCTACACCTTC | TRBD1 | TRBJ1-2 | TRBV4-1 | NA
CTSSRDRVYEQYF | TGTACCAGCAGCAGGGACAGGGTGTACGAACAGTACTTC | TRBD1 | TRBJ2-7 | TRBV11-2 | NA
CASSQADRENIEAFF | TGCGCCAGCAGCCAGGCGGACAGGGAAAACATTGAAGCTTTCTTT | TRBD1 | TRBJ1-1 | TRBV4-1 | NA
CAGSEGGGPGTETFF | TGTGCCGGCAGTGAAGGCGGGGGGCCGGGCACTGAAACTTTCTTT | NA | TRBJ1-1 | TRBV6-1 | NA
CASRKQGWELFF | TGTGCCAGCAGAAAACAGGGGTGGGAGCTGTTTTTT | TRBD1 | TRBJ2-2 | TRBV6-5 | many
CASTVGGQHNSPLHF | TGTGCCAGCACGGTTGGGGGACAGCATAATTCACCCCTCCACTTT | TRBD1 | TRBJ1-6 | TRBV28 | NA
CVSSFQNSGTSGRRANEQFF | TGTGTCAGCAGCTTTCAAAATTCCGGGACTAGCGGGAGGAGGGCCAATGAGCAGTTCTTT | TRBD2 | TRBJ2-1 | TRBV11-3 | NA
CASRLEVGWTDTQYF | TGTGCCAGCAGACTAGAGGTGGGATGGACAGATACGCAGTATTTT | NA | TRBJ2-3 | TRBV11-2 | NA
CATRLTRTYEQYF | TGTGCCACCCGCCTGACGCGGACCTACGAGCAGTACTTC | NA | TRBJ2-7 | TRBV28 | NA
CPSSLDPGTRYSPLHF | TGTCCCAGTAGCTTAGACCCTGGCACGAGGTACTCACCCCTCCACTTT | NA | TRBJ1-6 | TRBV11-3 | NA
CASSLQVTRLEGYTF | TGCGCCAGCAGCTTGCAGGTGACACGGCTGGAGGGCTACACCTTC | NA | TRBJ1-2 | TRBV5-1 | once
CSVELDTRELFF | TGCAGCGTTGAACTGGATACGAGGGAGCTGTTTTTT | NA | TRBJ2-2 | TRBV29-1 | many
CASSRELSGSTIYF | TGCGCCAGCAGCCGAGAGTTATCTGGAAGCACCATATATTTT | NA | TRBJ1-3 | TRBV5-1 | NA
CAISESVGLAGINEQFF | TGTGCCATCAGTGAGTCTGTGGGGCTAGCGGGGATCAATGAGCAGTTCTTC | TRBD2 | TRBJ2-1 | TRBV10-3 | NA
CAISETSGNTGELFF | TGTGCCATCAGTGAGACTAGCGGGAACACCGGGGAGCTGTTTTTT | TRBD2 | TRBJ2-2 | TRBV10-3 | NA
CASRSSHGSGNTIYF | TGTGCCAGCAGATCGAGTCATGGGTCTGGAAACACCATATATTTT | NA | TRBJ1-3 | TRBV6-1 | many
CAWNVRMGEAYEQYF | TGTGCCTGGAATGTAAGGATGGGAGAAGCTTACGAGCAGTACTTC | NA | TRBJ2-7 | TRBV30 | NA
CASSSQGFLDQPQHF | TGTGCCAGCAGTTCTCAGGGGTTCTTGGATCAGCCCCAGCATTTT | NA | TRBJ1-5 | TRBV12-3/TRBV12-4 | many
CSVVAGVTYNEQFF | TGCAGCGTTGTGGCGGGAGTGACCTACAATGAGCAGTTCTTC | TRBD2 | TRBJ2-1 | TRBV29-1 | NA
CASSLGVRDHQPQHF | TGTGCCAGCAGTTTAGGGGTCAGGGACCATCAGCCCCAGCATTTT | NA | TRBJ1-5 | TRBV28 | few
CASSPNLGASGSLETQYF | TGTGCCAGCAGCCCCAATTTGGGTGCTAGCGGGAGTCTTGAGACCCAGTACTTC | TRBD2 | TRBJ2-5 | TRBV7-9 | NA
CASSYRGTTEAFF | TGTGCGAGCAGTTACCGAGGGACCACTGAAGCTTTCTTT | NA | TRBJ1-1 | TRBV6-5 | NA
CASSQLAGARGYTF | TGCGCCAGCAGCCAGTTGGCGGGGGCGAGGGGCTACACCTTC | NA | TRBJ1-2 | TRBV4-1 | many
CASRSRLGRPSSGNTIYF | TGTGCCAGCAGAAGTAGGCTCGGGAGACCAAGCTCTGGAAACACCATATATTTT | NA | TRBJ1-3 | TRBV6-5 | NA
CVSSQEVGGAPWVTEAFF | TGCGTCAGCAGCCAAGAGGTAGGGGGGGCGCCCTGGGTCACTGAAGCTTTCTTT | NA | TRBJ1-1 | TRBV4-1 | NA
CAIGLGEETQYF | TGTGCCATCGGTCTAGGGGAAGAGACCCAGTACTTC | NA | TRBJ2-5 | TRBV10-3 | NA
CASSYGAEAYEQYF | TGTGCCAGCAGTTACGGAGCAGAAGCCTACGAGCAGTACTTC | NA | TRBJ2-7 | TRBV6-5 | many
CASSKSRRAGGTQYF | TGTGCCAGTAGTAAGTCGAGGCGAGCCGGGGGGACCCAGTACTTC | NA | TRBJ2-5 | TRBV19 | NA
CASSTKDEQYF | TGTGCCAGCAGTACTAAAGACGAGCAGTACTTC | NA | TRBJ2-7 | TRBV6-6 | NA
CAISEIYEQYF | TGTGCCATCAGTGAGATCTACGAGCAGTACTTC | NA | TRBJ2-7 | TRBV10-3 | many
CTSSLEGGSGSDTQYF | TGCACCAGCAGCTTGGAAGGCGGGAGTGGGTCAGATACGCAGTATTTT | TRBD2 | TRBJ2-3 | TRBV5-1 | few
CASNPSGRLEFEKLFF | TGTGCCAGCAACCCCTCGGGGAGGTTGGAGTTTGAAAAACTGTTTTTT | NA | TRBJ1-4 | TRBV28 | NA
CASSHPGTGHYDQYF | TGCGCCAGCAGTCACCCCGGGACAGGGCATTACGATCAGTACTTC | TRBD1 | TRBJ2-7 | TRBV23-1 | NA
CVSSAGTGRSYEQYF | TGTGTCAGCAGCGCCGGGACAGGGAGGTCCTACGAGCAGTACTTC | TRBD1 | TRBJ2-7 | TRBV6-1 | once
CVSSLGAAPYNPPLHF | TGTGTCAGCAGCTTAGGGGCAGCCCCCTATAATCCACCCCTCCACTTT | NA | TRBJ1-6 | TRBV11-2 | NA
CASSLGLTVRETQYF | TGCGCCAGCAGCTTGGGACTAACTGTGCGCGAGACCCAGTACTTC | NA | TRBJ2-5 | TRBV5-1 | NA
CASSQESPSGRVGSGNIQYF | TGCGCCAGCAGCCAAGAGTCCCCTAGCGGGAGGGTAGGATCAGGAAACATTCAGTACTTC | TRBD2 | TRBJ2-4 | TRBV4-2 | NA
CANSGGTANTEELFF | TGTGCCAACAGCGGAGGGACAGCGAACACCGAGGAGCTGTTTTTT | NA | TRBJ2-2 | TRBV11-3 | NA
CASSRARGPPLHF | TGTGCCAGCAGCAGGGCACGGGGTCCACCCCTCCACTTT | NA | TRBJ1-6 | TRBV11-1 | NA
CASNPNSPGGYTF | TGTGCCAGCAACCCCAACTCCCCCGGGGGCTACACCTTC | NA | TRBJ1-2 | TRBV7-9 | NA
CASSLERAPRTEQFF | TGTGCCAGCAGCTTAGAGCGGGCACCACGCACTGAGCAGTTCTTC | NA | TRBJ2-1 | TRBV7-8 | few
CATSLMDGAMETQYF | TGTGCCACCAGCCTAATGGATGGTGCGATGGAGACCCAGTACTTC | NA | TRBJ2-5 | TRBV24-1 | few
CASSLGTSGMVDTQYF | TGTGCCAGCAGCTTGGGGACTAGCGGGATGGTAGATACGCAGTATTTT | TRBD2 | TRBJ2-3 | TRBV12-3/TRBV12-4 | many